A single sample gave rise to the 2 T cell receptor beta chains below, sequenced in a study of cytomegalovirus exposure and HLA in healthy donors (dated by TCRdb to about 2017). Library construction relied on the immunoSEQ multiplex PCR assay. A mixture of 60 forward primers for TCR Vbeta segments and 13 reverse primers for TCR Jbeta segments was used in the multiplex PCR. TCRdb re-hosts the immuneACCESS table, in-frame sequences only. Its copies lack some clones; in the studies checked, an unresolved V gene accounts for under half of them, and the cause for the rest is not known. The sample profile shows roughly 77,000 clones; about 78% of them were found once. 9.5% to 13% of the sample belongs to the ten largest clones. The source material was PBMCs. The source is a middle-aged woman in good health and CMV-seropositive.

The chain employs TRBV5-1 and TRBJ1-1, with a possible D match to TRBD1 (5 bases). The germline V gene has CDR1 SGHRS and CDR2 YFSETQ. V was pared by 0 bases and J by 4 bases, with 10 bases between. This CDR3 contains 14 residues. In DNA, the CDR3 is TGCGCCAGCAGCTTGGATCACGGGGGCACTGAAGCTTTCTTT. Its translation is CASSLDHGGTEAFF.

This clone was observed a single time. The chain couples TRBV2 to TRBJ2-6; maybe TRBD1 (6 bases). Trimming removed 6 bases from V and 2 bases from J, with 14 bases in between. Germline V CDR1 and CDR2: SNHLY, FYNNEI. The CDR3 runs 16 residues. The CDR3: CASSRTEGAGANVLTF. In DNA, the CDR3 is TGTGCCAGCAGCCGGACAGAAGGAGCTGGGGCCAACGTCCTGACTTTC.